The 6 T cell receptor beta chains below were found in one sample sequenced in a study of blood T cell repertoires in COVID-19. Some clones are missing from TCRdb's copy, which holds only in-frame ones; the method was immunoSEQ multiplex PCR. The sample carries 65,000 to 70,000 clones, nearly 80% recorded once. Sequencing was performed on peripheral blood. These TCRs come from a human donor in a cohort sampled during active COVID-19.

The chain couples TRBV12-3 or TRBV12-4 to TRBJ1-3; no firm D call. The CDR3 sequence is 13 residues long. Trimming removed 6 bases at V and 4 bases at J, with 10 bases between. The CDR3 is CASRQIGGNTIYF. CDR3 coding DNA: TGTGCCAGCAGACAGATAGGAGGAAACACCATATATTTT.

Regarding this clone: A junction end diverges from the germline sequence, so it may reflect a read error. The gene calls are TRBV9 and TRBJ2-5, with D maybe TRBD1 (6 bases). Per germline, CDR1 SGDLS and CDR2 YYNGEE. The CDR3 runs to 11 residues. CDR3 sequence reads: CASSAGQTQYF. CDR3 bases: TGTGCCAGCAGCGCTGGACAGACTCAGTACTTC.

This clone has just a few counts. V is TRBV9 and J is TRBJ2-1, with TRBD2 matching 9 bases. The trim removed 0 bases at V and 5 bases at J, leaving 3 bases unmatched. The CDR3 has 15 residues. Germline V gives CDR1 SGDLS, CDR2 YYNGEE. The CDR3 is CASSVGPSGDNEQFF. CDR3 in DNA: TGTGCCAGCAGCGTAGGGCCTAGCGGGGACAATGAGCAGTTCTTC.

The V call is TRBV7-2, the J call TRBJ1-3; the D is unclear. The CDR3 has 15 amino acids. Germline V lookup: CDR1 SGHTA, CDR2 FQGNSA. The V end was cut by 2 bases, the J end by 2 bases, with 10 bases between. The CDR3 is CASSLLGGTGNTIYF. The CDR3 DNA is TGTGCCAGCAGCTTACTTGGAGGGACTGGAAACACCATATATTTT.

This clone came up a few times. This rearrangement joins TRBV19 to TRBJ2-7; 7 bases match TRBD1. This CDR3 comprises 13 residues. Losses at the gene ends were 5 bases for V and 7 bases for J; bases not matched to a gene: 8. Germline CDR1 reads LNHDA; CDR2 reads SQIVND (reference sequence). In nucleotides, the CDR3 is TGTGCCAGTAGTCCCAGACAGGGAAGGGAGCAGTACTTC. This translates into CASSPRQGREQYF.

This chain connects TRBV5-4 to TRBJ2-7; 8 bases map to TRBD2. The CDR3 contains 14 residues. Trimming at V came to 10 bases and at J to 0 bases, leaving 9 bases not matched to a gene. Germline CDR1 SGHNT, CDR2 YYREEE (reference sequence). For the CDR3, the DNA is TGTGCCGGGGCGGGAGGCCCGGCCTCCTACGAGCAGTACTTC. Residues: CAGAGGPASYEQYF.